Below are 29 T cell receptor beta chains sequenced from a single sample in a study of shared T cell receptors in the human thymus. Clones were read by immunoSEQ multiplex PCR, and TCRdb kept only the in-frame ones, dropping some. This sample carries 500,000 to 750,000 clones, more than 75% of them seen once, and the ten largest clones take about 0.01%. This sample was shared with a second study, whose subject was human thymus T cells.

The specimen sequenced was thymocytes. The receptors come from a boy in the first two years of life with a congenital heart defect.

The chain recombines TRBV27 with TRBJ2-7; possible D gene TRBD2, 6 bases. Germline V lookup: CDR1 MNHEY, CDR2 SMNVEV (reference sequence). Deletions cut 3 bases from V and 4 bases from J, with 16 bases between. The CDR3 is made up of 15 amino acids. DNA for the CDR3: TGTGCCAGCAGTTTCGGGACTCCACGGGGATACGAGCAGTACTTC. Protein product: CASSFGTPRGYEQYF.

CDR3 in DNA: TGTGCTAGTGGCCTACGGGGGGCCTACAATGAGCAGTTCTTC. Translated: CASGLRGAYNEQFF. The genes are TRBV12-5 and TRBJ2-1, with TRBD2 matching 7 bases. V lost 6 bases to trimming and J lost 2 bases; unmatched junction nucleotides: 4. In germline, CDR1 is LGHNT, CDR2 FRNRAP. This CDR3 is 14 amino acids long.

This clone occurred once. V is TRBV7-8 and J is TRBJ1-2; 7 nucleotides line up with TRBD1. CDR3 length: 14 residues. The V gene's germline CDR1 is SGHVS and CDR2 FQNEAQ. J was trimmed by 5 bases and V by 5 bases; bases with no gene match: 8. CDR3 sequence: CASSPKGQTYGYTF. CDR3 sequence (DNA): TGTGCCAGCAGCCCAAAGGGACAGACATATGGCTACACCTTC.

This chain links TRBV4-1 with TRBJ2-4; D unclear. Trimming pared 0 bases from V and 5 bases from J, leaving 11 bases between. Germline CDR1 is MGHRA and CDR2 is YSYEKL. The CDR3 has 15 residues. CDR3 protein: CASSQDEVPENIQYF. CDR3 coding DNA: TGCGCCAGCAGCCAAGATGAAGTCCCAGAAAACATTCAGTACTTC.

This chain links TRBV7-6 with TRBJ1-3; D is undetermined. Trimming pared 2 bases from V and 8 bases from J, leaving 16 bases between. This CDR3 comprises 15 residues. Germline loops: CDR1 SGHVS, CDR2 FNYEAQ. DNA for the CDR3: TGTGCCAGCAGCTTATATCAAGCCATGGAGTACACCATATATTTT. This encodes CASSLYQAMEYTIYF.

The rearrangement joins TRBV27 to TRBJ1-1, with D maybe TRBD1 (5 bases). The CDR3 extends over 14 amino acids. With 5 bases removed from V and 4 bases from J, the gap between germline ends came to 14 bases. Germline CDR1 is MNHEY and CDR2 is SMNVEV (reference sequence). CDR3 protein: CASSPVGAATEAFF. The CDR3 region has the DNA TGTGCCAGCAGTCCGGTAGGGGCCGCCACTGAAGCTTTCTTT.

The chain recombines TRBV19 with TRBJ2-3, with a weak D call TRBD2 (5 bases). There are 14 residues in the CDR3. Germline V gene lookup returns CDR1 LNHDA and CDR2 SQIVND (reference sequence). V gave up 6 bases and J gave up 7 bases, with 17 bases separating them. CDR3 residues: CASRSGFSGNTQYF. The CDR3 DNA reads TGTGCCAGTAGGTCGGGATTTTCCGGTAATACGCAGTATTTT.

This clone was observed once. The rearrangement uses TRBV29-1 and TRBJ2-5, with 13 bases identical to TRBD2. V shed 4 bases, J shed 1 base, and the junction held 21 bases outside the gene matches. Germline CDR1 SQVTM, CDR2 ANQGSEA. This CDR3 spans 21 amino acids. CDR3 bases: TGCAGCGTTGCTTTTGGGAATATGACTAGCGGGAGGCGGGGTCGCCAAGAGACCCAGTACTTC. This gives the protein CSVAFGNMTSGRRGRQETQYF.

This chain links TRBV30 with TRBJ2-3; D might be TRBD2 (6 bases). The CDR3 runs 18 residues. The V and J ends lost 3 bases and 4 bases respectively, with 26 bases between them. Germline loops: CDR1 GTSNPN, CDR2 SVGIG (reference sequence). The CDR3 spells CAWRASVALYGRADTQYF. The CDR3 DNA sequence: TGTGCCTGGAGGGCCTCTGTCGCCTTGTACGGGAGAGCAGATACGCAGTATTTT.

This chain connects TRBV10-1 to TRBJ2-7; perhaps TRBD2 as D (6 bases). Trimming removed 7 bases from V and 0 bases from J, with 13 bases in between. Germline lookup yields CDR1 WNHNN and CDR2 SYGVQD (reference sequence). The CDR3 runs to 14 residues. The CDR3 loop is CASKRRDSSYEQYF. Written as DNA, the CDR3 is TGCGCCAGCAAACGTCGGGACTCCTCCTACGAGCAGTACTTC.

The chain combines TRBV2 with TRBJ2-7; 10 bases agree with TRBD2. Germline CDR1 is SNHLY and CDR2 is FYNNEI. With 5 bases clipped from V and 0 bases from J, the junction kept 7 bases outside the gene matches. This CDR3 is 16 amino acids long. This CDR3 reads CASSHGLAERSYEQYF. CDR3 bases: TGTGCCAGCAGTCACGGACTAGCGGAACGCTCCTACGAGCAGTACTTC.

J is TRBJ2-1 and V is TRBV7-3; no firm D call. The V gene's germline CDR1 is SGHTA and CDR2 FQGTGA. This CDR3 is 15 amino acids long. Deletions cut 4 bases from V and 4 bases from J, with 14 bases between. This CDR3 reads CASSSPLAKYNEQFF. The DNA of the CDR3 is TGTGCCAGCAGCTCACCGCTGGCCAAATACAATGAGCAGTTCTTC.

The rearrangement uses TRBV2 and TRBJ1-3, with 7 bases lining up with TRBD1. The germline V gene encodes CDR1 SNHLY and CDR2 FYNNEI. The CDR3 has 18 residues. V gave up 4 bases and J gave up 1 base; unmatched junction bases: 13. DNA for the CDR3: TGTGCCAGCAGTGCCCCCGGGACAGAGTCTTTATCTGGAAACACCATATATTTT. It yields the protein CASSAPGTESLSGNTIYF.

The chain combines TRBV5-4 with TRBJ1-1; 8 bases align to TRBD1. The CDR3 runs to 14 residues. Germline V gene lookup returns CDR1 SGHNT and CDR2 YYREEE (reference sequence). J gave up 4 bases and V 0 bases, and 2 bases lay outside the gene matches. The CDR3 spells CASSLGDRGTEAFF. The CDR3 DNA reads as TGTGCCAGCAGCTTGGGAGACAGGGGCACTGAAGCTTTCTTT.

This clone is a singleton in its sample. The chain has TRBV2 and TRBJ2-1; 7 bases map to TRBD1. CDR3 length: 15 residues. CDR1 SNHLY and CDR2 FYNNEI come from the germline V gene. The V gene end was trimmed by 6 bases and the J gene end by 3 bases; junction bases not matched to a gene: 8. The CDR3 DNA reads as TGTGCCAGCAGAGACAGGGATAAGGTCTACAATGAGCAGTTCTTC. Protein: CASRDRDKVYNEQFF. The complete variable domain, with remaining parts taken from reference TRBV2 and TRBJ2-1, reads EPEVTQTPSHQVTQMGQEVILRCVPISNHLYFYWYRQILGQKVEFLVSFYNNEISEKSEIFDDQFSVERPDGSNFTLKIRSTKLEDSAMYFCASRDRDKVYNEQFFGPGTRLTVL.

This chain links TRBV18 with TRBJ1-5; D ambiguous. The CDR3 extends over 14 amino acids. The V end was cut by 1 base, the J end by 9 bases, with 13 bases between. CDR1 and CDR2 (germline): KGHSH, LQKENI. CDR3 sequence: CASSPLGGRRPQHF. In nucleotides, the CDR3 is TGTGCCAGCTCACCACTAGGAGGCAGGCGGCCCCAGCATTTT.

The chain joins TRBV29-1 to TRBJ2-7; TRBD1 aligns across 10 bases. J was trimmed by 5 bases and V by 1 base; bases with no gene match: 2. Germline CDR1 SQVTM, CDR2 ANQGSEA. This CDR3 is 13 amino acids long. The CDR3 loop reads CSVEGTGGHEQYF. The CDR3 DNA reads TGCAGCGTTGAAGGGACAGGGGGTCACGAGCAGTACTTC.

The V and J genes are TRBV4-3 and TRBJ1-2, with D possibly matching TRBD1 (5 bases). Trimming left V 4 bases short and J 5 bases short, with 17 bases between. Germline values: CDR1 LGHNA, CDR2 YSLEER. The CDR3 covers 15 residues. The CDR3 region is CASSRRAGGGYGYTF. Here the CDR3 DNA reads TGCGCCAGCAGCCGGAGGGCCGGGGGGGGTTATGGCTACACCTTC.

The chain is built from TRBV28 and TRBJ1-2, with TRBD1 matching 7 bases. The germline V gene has CDR1 MDHEN and CDR2 SYDVKM. This CDR3 has 14 amino acids. J gave up 7 bases and V 5 bases, and 10 bases lay outside the gene matches. The CDR3 nucleotides are TGTGCCAGCAGTAACCGGGACAGCACCTCTGGCTACACCTTC. This sequence encodes CASSNRDSTSGYTF.

The genes are TRBV5-4 and TRBJ2-2; 8 bases align to TRBD1. Germline lookup yields CDR1 SGHNT and CDR2 YYREEE (reference sequence). CDR3 length equals 15 residues. V shed 2 bases, J shed 5 bases, and the junction held 5 bases outside the gene matches. CDR3 in amino acids: CASSFTGGKTGELFF. In DNA, the CDR3 is TGTGCCAGCAGCTTCACAGGGGGGAAAACCGGGGAGCTGTTTTTT.

V gene TRBV19 combines with J gene TRBJ2-1; 7 bases line up with TRBD2. Looked up from germline, CDR1 is LNHDA and CDR2 is SQIVND (reference sequence). J was trimmed by 3 bases and V by 3 bases; bases with no gene match: 5. The CDR3 runs to 15 residues. The CDR3 region has the DNA TGTGCCAGTAGTATTGGGGGGGGAGGCTACAATGAGCAGTTCTTC. Translating gives CASSIGGGGYNEQFF.

This chain connects TRBV6-5 to TRBJ2-3; 9 bases are a match to TRBD2. The CDR3 runs 15 residues. Germline CDR1 and CDR2: MNHEY and SVGAGI. Trimming cost V 4 bases and J 2 bases; bases outside gene matches: 4. DNA for the CDR3: TGTGCCAGCAGTTCCGGACTAGCGCCCACAGATACGCAGTATTTT. Amino acids: CASSSGLAPTDTQYF.

This clone was detected only once. V is TRBV7-9 and J is TRBJ2-1, with TRBD2 matching over 7 bases. This CDR3 comprises 16 residues. The junction had 10 bases not matched to a gene; V was cut back by 4 bases and J by 4 bases. From germline, CDR1 is SEHNR and CDR2 FQNEAQ (reference sequence). CDR3 sequence (DNA): TGTGCCAGCAGCTCCCCGGGAGGAGGCTTTTACAATGAGCAGTTCTTC. Its translation is CASSSPGGGFYNEQFF.

The chain employs TRBV2 and TRBJ2-1, with D perhaps TRBD2 (6 bases). In germline, CDR1 is SNHLY, CDR2 FYNNEI. Between the trimmed V and J ends, which lost 3 bases and 5 bases, there was a span of 20 bases. The CDR3 totals 17 residues. The DNA of the CDR3 is TGTGCCAGCAGTGATCCGATCTCAGCGGGCCCTGACAATGAGCAGTTCTTC. Translating it yields CASSDPISAGPDNEQFF.

This chain uses TRBV20-1 with TRBJ1-2; the D is unclear. Per the germline V gene, CDR1 is DFQATT and CDR2 is SNEGSKA (reference sequence). The CDR3 length is 11 residues. The DNA for the CDR3 is TGCCAACCGTCAAGCGTCTATGGCTACACCTTC. Protein sequence: CQPSSVYGYTF.

The V and J genes are TRBV4-3 and TRBJ2-7, with 7 bases fitting TRBD2. The CDR3 sequence is 13 residues long. CDR1 LGHNA and CDR2 YSLEER come from the germline V gene. The J segment lost 12 bases and the V segment lost 1 base, leaving 9 bases of the junction unmatched. CDR3 coding DNA: TGCGCCAGCAGCCAAGGGGTGGAAGCGGGGCGGTACTTC. Residues: CASSQGVEAGRYF.

In its sample, this clone was seen once. This chain links TRBV4-3 with TRBJ2-3; D gene unclear. The CDR3 totals 15 residues. V dropped 5 bases and J dropped 2 bases, with 14 bases sitting between them. Germline CDR1 reads LGHNA; CDR2 reads YSLEER. The CDR3 nucleotides are TGCGCCAGCAGCAGACGGCGCGGTAACACAGATACGCAGTATTTT. Its translation: CASSRRRGNTDTQYF.

In this sample, this clone turned up once. The chain uses TRBV9 and TRBJ2-2; 11 bases map to TRBD2. Germline assignment: CDR1 SGDLS and CDR2 YYNGEE. J lost 1 base, V lost 4 bases, and 6 bases had no gene match. The length of the CDR3 is 17 residues. The CDR3 loop reads CASSFGLAGLNTGELFF. CDR3 nucleotide sequence: TGTGCCAGCAGCTTCGGACTAGCGGGCCTGAACACCGGGGAGCTGTTTTTT.

The chain combines TRBV4-1 with TRBJ2-7; TRBD1 is a possible D gene (6 bases). The ends were cut back, 0 bases at V and 0 bases at J, with 12 bases in the middle. The CDR3 contains 16 residues. CDR1 is MGHRA and CDR2 is YSYEKL in the germline V gene. CDR3 amino acids: CASSQDPDRSSYEQYF. The DNA for the CDR3 is TGCGCCAGCAGCCAAGACCCAGACAGGAGCTCCTACGAGCAGTACTTC.